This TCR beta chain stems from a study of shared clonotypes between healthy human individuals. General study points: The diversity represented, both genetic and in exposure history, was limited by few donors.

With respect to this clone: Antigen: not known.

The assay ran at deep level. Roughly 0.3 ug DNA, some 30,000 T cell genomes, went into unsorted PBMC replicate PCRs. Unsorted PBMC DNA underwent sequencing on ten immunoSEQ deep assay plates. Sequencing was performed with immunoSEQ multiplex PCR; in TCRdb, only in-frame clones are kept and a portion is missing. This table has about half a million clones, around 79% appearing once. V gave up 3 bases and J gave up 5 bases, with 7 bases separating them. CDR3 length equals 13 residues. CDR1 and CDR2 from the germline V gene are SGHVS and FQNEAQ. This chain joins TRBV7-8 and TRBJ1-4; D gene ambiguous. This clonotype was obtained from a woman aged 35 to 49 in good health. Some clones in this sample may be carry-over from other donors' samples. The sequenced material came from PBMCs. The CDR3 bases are TGTGCCAGCAGCTTTGGCAAGAATGAAAAACTGTTTTTT. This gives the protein CASSFGKNEKLFF.